The clone carrying this T cell receptor beta chain was observed a handful of times. The target antigen is unknown. These data originate in a study of beta chain features in type 1 diabetes. Findings and limits, study-wide: Whether HLA type influences TCRB rearrangement remained unresolved here. The naive, central memory and Treg TCRB repertoires of patients appeared to be more similar to one another than those of healthy donors.

What was sequenced were expressed TCRB transcripts, since all of the isolated RNA had been reverse transcribed. Sequencing used immunoSEQ multiplex PCR; TCRdb keeps in-frame clones, though not all of them. The sample holds 900,000 or so clones, roughly 17% seen once. Looked up from germline, CDR1 is SGDLS and CDR2 is YYNGEE. With 0 bases clipped from V and 3 bases from J, the junction kept 13 bases outside the gene matches. The CDR3 sequence is 18 residues long. The receptor was derived from a young woman in good health. The chain is built from TRBV9 and TRBJ2-3; 7 bases map to TRBD2. What was sequenced was naive CD4+ T cells from blood. The CDR3, as DNA: TGTGCCAGCAGCGTAGGCCCCTCTAGCGGCCTGACGACAGATACGCAGTATTTT. Amino acid sequence: CASSVGPSSGLTTDTQYF.